This entry concerns a single T cell receptor (beta chain). CDR1 and CDR2 (germline): SGHRS, YFSETQ. V dropped 4 bases and J dropped 3; count of bases not matched to a gene: 1. This CDR3 region has 13 residues. These data are taken from a study of blood T cell repertoires in COVID-19. Profiled with immunoSEQ multiplex PCR; TCRdb holds only in-frame clones, not every one. Here the sample spans about 330,000 clones, around 87% being singletons. The specimen sequenced was peripheral blood. This chain connects TRBV5-1 to TRBJ2-7; TRBD2 matches 10 bases. The receptor comes from a woman aged 45 to 65 with active or convalescent COVID-19. The CDR3 spells CASSERGGYEQYF. The CDR3 DNA follows: TGCGCCAGCAGCGAGCGGGGGGGCTACGAGCAGTACTTC. The variable domain in full, with the rest retrieved from reference TRBV5-1 and TRBJ2-7, is KAGVTQTPRYLIKTRGQQVTLSCSPISGHRSVSWYQQTPGQGLQFLFEYFSETQRNKGNFPGRFSGRQFSNSRSEMNVSTLELGDSALYLCASSERGGYEQYFGPGTRLTVT.